This T cell receptor (beta chain) was captured in a study of post-analysis software for immune sequencing data. Across the study: Relapsing-remitting, secondary progressive and progressive-relapsing multiple sclerosis courses were included. Findings of the study overall: By F measure, samples from a shared preparation batch strongly co-clustered. With TRBV5-6, TRBV5-1 and TRBV20-1 included, about five TRBV segments were more frequent in patients than in controls. The study found significantly lower normalized Chao1 diversity in multiple sclerosis patients than in controls.

With 6 bases clipped from V and 8 bases from J, the junction kept 9 bases outside the gene matches. The CDR3 sequence is 12 residues long. Per germline, CDR1 SQVTM and CDR2 ANQGSEA. This clonotype appeared a few times. No antigen is known for it. Sequencing libraries made from TCR beta cDNA carried unique molecular identifiers. The T cell input of roughly 0.9 to 11 million gave roughly 0.5 million cDNA molecules. A single record per CDR3 protein comes from TCRdb applying MiXCR to the PCR reads. The sample consists of roughly 800,000 distinct CDR3 sequences, under 70% of them appearing once. The sample consisted of blood. The gene calls are TRBV29-1 and TRBJ1-2; TRBD1 matches at 7 bases. The receptor comes from a girl aged 5 to 17 with multiple sclerosis. The CDR3 here is CSVDSGGGGYTF. The CDR3 coding sequence is TGCAGCGTCGATTCAGGGGGAGGCGGCTACACCTTC.